Listed here are 17 T cell receptor beta chains from one sample, sequenced in a study of T cells in Graves' hyperthyroidism and ophthalmopathy. RNA transcripts gave rise to amplified TCR beta CDR3 regions. The study used the HTBI primer set for a first-round RT-PCR of the TCR CDR3. TCRdb recomputed calls from the multiplex PCR reads with MiXCR, one row per CDR3 protein. The repertoire consists of about 200,000 distinct CDR3 sequences, with around 17% occurring once and the leading ten covering over 45%. Sequenced material: blood. The origin of the receptors is a woman aged 50 to 65 with Graves' hyperthyroidism.

This chain joins TRBV20-1 and TRBJ1-2; D unresolved. Trimming took off 3 bases at V and 6 bases at J, with 17 bases between the two ends. In germline, CDR1 is DFQATT, CDR2 SNEGSKA (reference sequence). This CDR3 spans 14 amino acids. The CDR3 sequence: CSASPPSTLHGYTF. CDR3 nucleotides: TGCAGTGCTAGCCCCCCTTCGACACTCCATGGCTACACCTTC.

This clonotype occurred many times. As DNA, the CDR3 is TGTGCCAGCAGTCGCCCCGGGACAGGGTTGAACGAGCAGTACTTC. Translated, it gives CASSRPGTGLNEQYF. The chain recombines TRBV6-2 or TRBV6-3 with TRBJ2-7; 9 positions match TRBD1. The junction had 10 bases not matched to a gene; V was cut back by 5 bases and J by 5 bases. This CDR3 has 15 amino acids. Germline V gene sequence: CDR1 MNHEY, CDR2 SVGEGT.

This clonotype occurred many times. The chain employs TRBV18 and TRBJ1-6, with TRBD1 matching 10 bases. The CDR3 consists of 15 residues. CDR1 is KGHSH and CDR2 is LQKENI in the germline V gene. V shed 4 bases, J shed 7 bases, and the junction held 4 bases outside the gene matches. The CDR3 sequence is CASSHPGQGNSPLHF. CDR3 coding DNA: TGTGCCAGCTCACACCCGGGACAGGGGAATTCACCCCTCCACTTT.

The sample holds many counts of this clonotype. The chain's CDR3 is CASSVFRDQPQHF. In nucleotides, the CDR3 is TGTGCCAGCAGCGTGTTCCGGGATCAGCCCCAGCATTTT. This chain connects TRBV7-2 to TRBJ1-5; D gene ambiguous. The CDR3 is 13 residues long. CDR1 is SGHTA, CDR2 FQGNSA, per germline. Deletions cut 5 bases from V and 5 bases from J, with 10 bases between.

In this sample, this clonotype turned up a few times. This rearrangement joins TRBV20-1 to TRBJ1-2; D unresolved. Between the trimmed V and J ends, which lost 5 bases and 8 bases, there was a span of 12 bases. Looked up from germline, CDR1 is DFQATT and CDR2 is SNEGSKA (reference sequence). The CDR3 spans 11 residues. CDR3 nucleotides: TGCAGTGCTCCGGACCAAATGGGCTACACCTTC. Its translation is CSAPDQMGYTF.

This clonotype was recorded at least ten times. V is TRBV5-4 and J is TRBJ2-3, with 9 positions matching TRBD1. The CDR3 contains 14 residues. CDR1 is SGHNT and CDR2 is YYREEE in the germline V gene (reference sequence). V was pared by 2 bases and J by 4 bases, with 2 bases of the junction left unmatched. In nucleotides, the CDR3 is TGTGCCAGCAGCTTAAGACAGGGGGCAGATACGCAGTATTTT. Residues: CASSLRQGADTQYF.

This clonotype was observed a few times. This rearrangement joins TRBV20-1 to TRBJ2-7; the match to TRBD2 covers 9 bases. Trimming took 4 bases from V and 6 from J; bases not matched to a gene: 10. Germline V gene sequence: CDR1 DFQATT, CDR2 SNEGSKA (reference sequence). This CDR3 is 14 amino acids long. CDR3 nucleotides: TGCAGTGCTACCCCACCGGTAGCGGGAGCCGAGCAGTACTTC. It encodes CSATPPVAGAEQYF.

The sample holds many counts of this clonotype. The gene calls are TRBV20-1 and TRBJ1-1, with 7 bases that match TRBD1. This CDR3 comprises 13 residues. The V gene's germline CDR1 is DFQATT and CDR2 SNEGSKA (reference sequence). Germline trimming cut 4 bases from V and 7 bases from J; bases unmatched to any gene: 9. The CDR3 coding sequence is TGCAGTGCTAAAAGGGGGCAAATGAGTGAAGCTTTCTTT. Its protein is CSAKRGQMSEAFF.

This clonotype was detected many times. This chain connects TRBV11-2 to TRBJ2-7; D perhaps matches TRBD1 (7 bases). Trimming removed 5 bases from V and 7 bases from J, with 24 bases in between. This CDR3 has 16 residues. Germline CDR1 is SGHAT and CDR2 is FQNNGV. CDR3: CASSQGRRAGGGEQYF. CDR3 bases: TGTGCCAGCAGCCAGGGGAGGAGGGCAGGGGGAGGAGAGCAGTACTTC.

The table lists this clonotype with a few counts. This rearrangement joins TRBV24-1 to TRBJ2-2; the D call may be TRBD1 or TRBD2 (5 bases each). Germline CDR1 is KGHDR and CDR2 is SFDVKD. The CDR3 totals 18 residues. Trimming pared 0 bases from V and 2 bases from J, leaving 15 bases between. The chain's CDR3 is CATSDLPLTGLNTGELFF. CDR3 coding DNA: TGTGCCACCAGTGATTTGCCTTTAACAGGACTCAACACCGGGGAGCTGTTTTTT.

The chain combines TRBV28 with TRBJ2-5, with D perhaps TRBD1 (5 bases). The CDR3 loop spans 15 amino acids. Germline V gene data show CDR1 as MDHEN and CDR2 as SYDVKM. Trimming stripped 5 bases from V and 7 bases from J, with 20 bases between. The chain's CDR3 is CASSPSLRVFGTQYF. In nucleotides, the CDR3 is TGTGCCAGCAGTCCCTCACTCAGGGTATTTGGGACCCAGTACTTC.

Ten or more counts support this clonotype. The chain recombines TRBV28 with TRBJ2-7, with D hard to call. V was shortened by 4 bases and J by 0 bases, with 10 bases between the two germline ends. The CDR3 sequence is 14 residues long. Germline V lookup: CDR1 MDHEN, CDR2 SYDVKM. CDR3 nucleotide sequence: TGTGCCAGCAGTTCCCCGGGCTACTCCTACGAGCAGTACTTC. Its translation is CASSSPGYSYEQYF.

This clonotype was seen a few times. The rearrangement joins TRBV6-4 to TRBJ2-2; the match to TRBD2 covers 16 bases. V lost 0 bases and J lost 1; bases outside the gene matches: 8. The CDR3 spans 21 residues. CDR1 is MRHNA, CDR2 SNTAGT, per germline. This CDR3 reads CASSDSPGLAGGPLNTGELFF. CDR3 DNA: TGTGCCAGCAGTGACTCACCGGGACTAGCGGGAGGGCCGTTGAACACCGGGGAGCTGTTTTTT.

This clonotype was counted once. The chain couples TRBV3-1 to TRBJ2-2, with 15 positions matching TRBD2. This CDR3 is built from 20 residues. With 1 base clipped from V and 6 bases from J, the junction kept 12 bases outside the gene matches. The germline CDR1 and CDR2 sequences are LGHDT and YNNKEL (reference sequence). The CDR3 sequence: CASSQGTSGRASGMAGELFF. DNA for the CDR3: TGTGCCAGCAGCCAAGGGACTAGCGGGAGGGCCAGTGGGATGGCCGGGGAGCTGTTTTTT.

The chain couples TRBV6-5 to TRBJ2-2; no definite D call. Trimming pared 6 bases from V and 7 bases from J, leaving 12 bases between. In germline, CDR1 is MNHEY, CDR2 SVGAGI. This CDR3 is built from 13 residues. The CDR3 loop reads CASSLLVGGELFF. CDR3 bases: TGTGCCAGCAGCCTCCTCGTTGGCGGGGAGCTGTTTTTT.

The rearrangement joins TRBV29-1 to TRBJ2-1; 10 positions agree with TRBD2. The CDR3 has 13 amino acids. Looked up from germline, CDR1 is SQVTM and CDR2 is ANQGSEA. V was pared by 4 bases and J by 6 bases, with 3 bases of the junction left unmatched. DNA of the CDR3: TGCAGCGTTGGACTAGCGGGTGGCAATGAGCAGTTCTTC. Protein: CSVGLAGGNEQFF.

The chain has TRBV5-1 and TRBJ2-7; the D call may be TRBD1 or TRBD2 (6 bases each). V shed 4 bases and J shed 5 bases, with 19 bases lying between them. The germline CDR1 and CDR2 sequences are SGHRS and YFSETQ. This CDR3 is built from 15 residues. As DNA, the CDR3 is TGCGCCAGCAGCACCCTGGACGGGGGCTGGGACGAGCAGTACTTC. Amino acids: CASSTLDGGWDEQYF.